The sequence of this T cell receptor beta chain was determined in a study of CD8 T cells in Susac syndrome. The authors reverse transcribed roughly 0.5 to 1 ug RNA with random hexamers. Amplification of the TCR beta CDR3 was carried out by immunoSEQ multiplex PCR, which spanned a total of 54 Vbeta and 13 Jbeta segments. TCRdb itself ran the immunoSEQ multiplex PCR reads through MiXCR, one entry per CDR3 protein. The sample carries 250,000 to 350,000 distinct CDR3 sequences, about 92% recorded once. CD8+ and CD4+ T cells taken from blood had their TCR beta sequenced. Negative isolation yielded CD8+ and CD4+ T cells; FACS enriched TEMRA cells. CDR3 length: 13 residues. V shed 3 bases and J shed 9 bases, with 14 bases lying between them.

The chain carries TRBV12-3 or TRBV12-4 and TRBJ1-1, with D possibly TRBD1 on 6 matching bases. The origin of this receptor is a human donor with multiple sclerosis. Specimen: CD4+ T cells from PBMCs. This CDR3 is CASSLGTRGKAFF. The CDR3 region has the DNA TGTGCCAGCAGTTTGGGGACACGAGGGAAAGCTTTCTTT.